Listed below are T cell receptor beta chains from one sample, sequenced in a study of blood T cells in healthy people across ages. TCRdb used MiXCR to reprocess the 5' RACE reads, holding one entry per CDR3 protein. Of around 800,000 distinct CDR3 sequences listed, under 80% were seen once; the top ten hold around 30%. Sequencing was carried out using blood. These receptor sequences come from a young man in good health. The CDR3 runs from the conserved cysteine through the conserved F or W. Each record gives: CDR3 DNA, CDR3 protein, V gene, D gene, clone size, J gene, CDR3 length. D genes are given only for firm matches. Clone size is not always given. Where it is, it says once, few, many or a class for expanded clones.

TGCGCCAGCAGCCCGTTCGTCGGGGAGCTGTTTTTT	CASSPFVGELFF	TRBV5-1	-	-	TRBJ2-2	12
TGTGCCAGCAGCTTAGGACTTCGGGAGGTTGACTATGGCTACACCTTC	CASSLGLREVDYGYTF	TRBV11-1	-	-	TRBJ1-2	16
TGCAGTGCTAGAGCCCCAGCGGGGGGTCTCTACAATGAGCAGTTCTTC	CSARAPAGGLYNEQFF	TRBV20-1	TRBD2	-	TRBJ2-1	16
TGCAGTGCTAGCCCTGGACAGGGATGGTGGAATGAGCAGTTCTTC	CSASPGQGWWNEQFF	TRBV20-1	TRBD1	-	TRBJ2-1	15
TGCGGCCGCCGGGGGGTGTACAATGAGCAGTACTTC	CGRRGVYNEQYF	TRBV4-3	TRBD2	-	TRBJ2-7	12
TGCAGCGTACTTCGACAGGGCTACTACGAGCAGTACTTC	CSVLRQGYYEQYF	TRBV29-1	TRBD1	-	TRBJ2-7	13
TGTGCCAGCAGCGCCGGGACTAGTTCAGGAGATACGCAGTATTTT	CASSAGTSSGDTQYF	TRBV9	TRBD2	few	TRBJ2-3	15
TGCAGCGTTGGGGGACAGGGGAACTATGGCTACACCTTC	CSVGGQGNYGYTF	TRBV29-1	TRBD1	-	TRBJ1-2	13
TGCGCCAGCAGCCAAGCGGCGGGGGCCAACACCGGGGAGCTGTTTTTT	CASSQAAGANTGELFF	TRBV4-3	-	few	TRBJ2-2	16
TGTGCCAGCACGGGACAGGGGGCCGGCTACACCTTC	CASTGQGAGYTF	TRBV25-1	TRBD1	-	TRBJ1-2	12
TGCAGTGCTAACGAACTAGCGGGACGTAATGAGCAGTTCTTC	CSANELAGRNEQFF	TRBV20-1	TRBD2	-	TRBJ2-1	14
TGCGCCAGCAGCTTGGAAGCGGGGGGCCACAACAATGAGCAGTTCTTC	CASSLEAGGHNNEQFF	TRBV5-1	TRBD2	-	TRBJ2-1	16
TGTGCCAGCAGCCAAGGGCCCGGGACAGGGGGTGATAATGAGCAGTTCTTC	CASSQGPGTGGDNEQFF	TRBV4-2	TRBD1	-	TRBJ2-1	17
TGTGCCAGCAGCTTAGGTCCCCTGAAGCGGGGGGACACAGATACGCAGTATTTT	CASSLGPLKRGDTDTQYF	TRBV7-7	TRBD2	once	TRBJ2-3	18
TGTGCCAGCAGTATCAGTCAGGGAGATAATGGAAAACTGTTTTTT	CASSISQGDNGKLFF	TRBV28	-	-	TRBJ1-4	15
TGTGCCAGCAGTGAGGGGACAGGGGGCGCGTATGGCTACACCTTC	CASSEGTGGAYGYTF	TRBV25-1	TRBD1	-	TRBJ1-2	15
TGTGCCAGCAGCTTCAGATATACAGGTACCCACGAGCAGTACTTC	CASSFRYTGTHEQYF	TRBV7-2	-	-	TRBJ2-7	15
TGCGCCAGCAGCCCGCTAGACAGGGCTAGGAGTGAAAAACTGTTTTTT	CASSPLDRARSEKLFF	TRBV4-3	TRBD1	-	TRBJ1-4	16
TGTGCCAGCAGCGCCGGGACAGGGGGCTACAATGAGCAGTTCTTC	CASSAGTGGYNEQFF	TRBV19	TRBD1	few	TRBJ2-1	15
TGCAGTGCTGACCTGACGGACAGGTCCAACGAGCAGTACTTC	CSADLTDRSNEQYF	TRBV20-1	TRBD1	-	TRBJ2-7	14
TGTGCCAGCAGTTTATTTCAGGGGTCGTATACGCAGTATTTT	CASSLFQGSYTQYF	TRBV12-3/TRBV12-4	-	few	TRBJ2-3	14
TGCAGCGTTGAGACCACCCGTGGGGAGACCCAGTACTTC	CSVETTRGETQYF	TRBV29-1	-	-	TRBJ2-5	13
TGTGCCAGCAGTCTGGACAGGGAAGTTAGGGGCTACACCTTC	CASSLDREVRGYTF	TRBV12-3/TRBV12-4	TRBD1	-	TRBJ1-2	14
TGCGCCAGCAGCGTGACCGGGACAGCCAATTCACCCCTCCACTTT	CASSVTGTANSPLHF	TRBV5-1	TRBD1	-	TRBJ1-6	15
TGCAGCGTTGAGGGCAGGGGCTCCAATCAGCCCCAGCATTTT	CSVEGRGSNQPQHF	TRBV29-1	-	-	TRBJ1-5	14
TGTGCCAGCAGTGACAGGGTTCACTCCTACGAGCAGTACTTC	CASSDRVHSYEQYF	TRBV12-3/TRBV12-4	TRBD1	few	TRBJ2-7	14
TGCAGCGCCGGGACCGGGGGCGAGCAGCCCCAGCATTTT	CSAGTGGEQPQHF	TRBV29-1	-	-	TRBJ1-5	13
TGCGCCAGCAGCTCTAGGGGGACTACCTCCTACGAGCAGTACTTC	CASSSRGTTSYEQYF	TRBV5-1	-	-	TRBJ2-7	15
TGCAGCGCAGTGGCAGGGGGTGCGAACACTGAAGCTTTCTTT	CSAVAGGANTEAFF	TRBV29-1	TRBD1	-	TRBJ1-1	14
TGTGCCAGCAGCTTGAAGGGACTAGCGAGGGAGCAGTACTTC	CASSLKGLAREQYF	TRBV7-2	TRBD2	-	TRBJ2-7	14
TGTGCCAGCAGTTACTCGAGTGTAGTGATGAGAACAGATACGCAGTATTTT	CASSYSSVVMRTDTQYF	TRBV6-5	-	-	TRBJ2-3	17
TGTGCCAGCAGACTTCCCCCCAGGGGGCCTGGAGAAGCTTTCTTT	CASRLPPRGPGEAFF	TRBV6-2/TRBV6-3	TRBD1	-	TRBJ1-1	15
TGCGCCAGCAGCCAAGAAAGTATGGGACAGGGATCCTATGGCTACACCTTC	CASSQESMGQGSYGYTF	TRBV4-3	TRBD1	few	TRBJ1-2	17
TGTGCCAGCATGGGGGCAGGGGCTCTCTCTGGGGCCAACGTCCTGACTTTC	CASMGAGALSGANVLTF	TRBV2	-	-	TRBJ2-6	17
TGTGCCAGCAGAACGTTTTCCGCTGAAGCTTTCTTT	CASRTFSAEAFF	TRBV6-2/TRBV6-3	-	-	TRBJ1-1	12
TGTGCCAGCTTGCCAACCGGGACAGGGCACACCGGGGAGCTGTTTTTT	CASLPTGTGHTGELFF	TRBV12-3/TRBV12-4	TRBD1	once	TRBJ2-2	16
TGCAGCGTTGGCCTCCTCTATGGCTACACCTTC	CSVGLLYGYTF	TRBV29-1	-	few	TRBJ1-2	11
TGTGCCAGCAGTTTAACCGACAGGAGGAGCTCCTACGAGCAGTACTTC	CASSLTDRRSSYEQYF	TRBV28	-	few	TRBJ2-7	16
TGTGCCAGCAGCCAAGACGGGACAGGGGGCTTCCACGAGCAGTACTTC	CASSQDGTGGFHEQYF	TRBV14	TRBD1	-	TRBJ2-7	16
TGTGCCAGCAGCTCCCCCCGTGAGGGGAACGAGCAGTACTTC	CASSSPREGNEQYF	TRBV7-8	-	-	TRBJ2-7	14